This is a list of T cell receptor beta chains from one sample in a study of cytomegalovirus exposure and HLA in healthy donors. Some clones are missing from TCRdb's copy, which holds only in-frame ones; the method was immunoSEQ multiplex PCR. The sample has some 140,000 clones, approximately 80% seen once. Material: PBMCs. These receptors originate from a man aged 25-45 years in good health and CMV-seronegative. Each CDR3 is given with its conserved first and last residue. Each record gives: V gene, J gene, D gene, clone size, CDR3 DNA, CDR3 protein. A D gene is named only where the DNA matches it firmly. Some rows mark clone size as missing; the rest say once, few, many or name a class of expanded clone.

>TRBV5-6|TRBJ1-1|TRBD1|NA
TGTGCCAGCAGCATGGGACAGCTTGAAGCTTTCTTT
CASSMGQLEAFF
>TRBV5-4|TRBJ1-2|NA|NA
TGTGCCAGCAGCTTGGAGTGGGGGACTCCCTATGGCTACACCTTC
CASSLEWGTPYGYTF
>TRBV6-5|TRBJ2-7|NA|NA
TGTGCCAGCAGTTCCCATGGGGGAGGTACCACCTACGAGCAGTACTTC
CASSSHGGGTTYEQYF
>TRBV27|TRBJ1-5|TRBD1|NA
TGTGCCAGCAGAGGGACAGGGAATCAGCCCCAGCATTTT
CASRGTGNQPQHF
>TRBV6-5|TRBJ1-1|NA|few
TGTGCCAGCAGTTACTCGGAAGGGGACACTGAAGCTTTCTTT
CASSYSEGDTEAFF
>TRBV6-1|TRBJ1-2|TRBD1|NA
TGTGCCAGCAGTGACGGGGCAGGGGGCCACTATGGCTACACCTTC
CASSDGAGGHYGYTF
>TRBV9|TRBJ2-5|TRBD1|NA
TGTGCCAGCAGCGGATCCGGGACAGTACAAGAGACCCAGTACTTC
CASSGSGTVQETQYF
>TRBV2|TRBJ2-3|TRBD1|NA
TGTGCCAGGACAGGGCTACAGATAACAGATACGCAGTATTTT
CARTGLQITDTQYF
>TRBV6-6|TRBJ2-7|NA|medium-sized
TGTGCCAGCAGTTTTTCGACAGCGAACTACGAGCAGTACTTC
CASSFSTANYEQYF
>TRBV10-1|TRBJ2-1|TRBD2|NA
TGCGCCAGCAGTGAGCCTGGAGCGGGAGAGAGGAACAATGAGCAGTTCTTC
CASSEPGAGERNNEQFF
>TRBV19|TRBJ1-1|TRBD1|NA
TGTGCCAGGAAGGGGGCAGGCCAGCGATGTGGTCGGAGGTGTCTGAACACTGAAGCTTTCTTT
CARKGAGQRCGRRCLNTEAFF
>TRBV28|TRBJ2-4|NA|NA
TGTGCCAGCAGTTCCACAGGGTTTCTAGCCAAAAACATTCAGTACTTC
CASSSTGFLAKNIQYF
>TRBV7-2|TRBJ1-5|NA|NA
TGTGCCAGCAGCGCGGCGGGATTTCAGCCCCAGCATTTT
CASSAAGFQPQHF
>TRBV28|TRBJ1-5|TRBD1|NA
TGTGCCAGCAGTCACTTCGGACAGGGAGGGCAGCCCCAGCATTTT
CASSHFGQGGQPQHF
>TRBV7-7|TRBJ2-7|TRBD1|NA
TGTGCTAGCAGCCCAGGACAGGGGATTTACGAGCAGTACTTC
CASSPGQGIYEQYF
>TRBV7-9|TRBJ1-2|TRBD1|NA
TGTGCCAGCAGCCGGGACAGTAACTATGGCTACACCTTC
CASSRDSNYGYTF
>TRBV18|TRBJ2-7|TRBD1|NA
TGTGCCAGCTCACCCCCCCCCGGGACAGGTCTTGAGCAGTACTTC
CASSPPPGTGLEQYF
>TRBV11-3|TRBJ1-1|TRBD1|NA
TGTGCCAGCAGCTTAGACAGGGGGAGGACTGAAGCTTTCTTT
CASSLDRGRTEAFF
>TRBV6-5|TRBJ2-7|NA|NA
TGTGCCAGCAGTTACTCGGAGGCACAGGGATACGAGCAGTACTTC
CASSYSEAQGYEQYF
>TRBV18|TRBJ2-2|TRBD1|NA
TGTGCCAGCTCACCGGGACAGGGCGTCGGGGAGCTGTTTTTT
CASSPGQGVGELFF
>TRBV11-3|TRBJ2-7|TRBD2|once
TGTGCCAGCAGCTTGCGGGAGGGCCCCTACGAGCAGTACTTC
CASSLREGPYEQYF
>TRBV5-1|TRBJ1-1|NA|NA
TGCGCCAGCAGTTCCCTGACGGGAAACACTGAAGCTTTCTTT
CASSSLTGNTEAFF
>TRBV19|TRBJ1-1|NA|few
TGTGCCAGTAGTATTCCCCAGGGTGACGCTTTCTTT
CASSIPQGDAFF
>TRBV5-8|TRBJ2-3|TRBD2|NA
TGTGCCAGCAGCTCGCGAAGGACTAGTGGAACAGATACGCAGTATTTT
CASSSRRTSGTDTQYF
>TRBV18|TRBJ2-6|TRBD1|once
TGTGCCAGCTCTCTTCCCCGGACAGGCTCTGGGGCCAACGTCCTGACTTTC
CASSLPRTGSGANVLTF
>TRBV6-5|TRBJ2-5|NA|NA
TGTGCCAGCAGGCCCGAGGGCCTCCGGGAGACCCAGTACTTC
CASRPEGLRETQYF
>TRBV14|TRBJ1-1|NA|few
TGTGCCAGCAGCCAGGGAGGTCTTGAAGCTTTCTTT
CASSQGGLEAFF
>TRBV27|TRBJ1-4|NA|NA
TGTGCCAGCAGTTTACAGGCCAGGGTCGGGGAAAAACTGTTTTTT
CASSLQARVGEKLFF
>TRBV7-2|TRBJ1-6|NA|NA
TGTGCCAGCAGCTTAGAGACAATTAGCTCCTATAATTCACCCCTCCACTTT
CASSLETISSYNSPLHF
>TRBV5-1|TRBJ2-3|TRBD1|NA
TGCGCCAGCAGCTTGAGGGACAGTCACACAAATACGCAGTATTTT
CASSLRDSHTNTQYF
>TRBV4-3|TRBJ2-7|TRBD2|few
TGCGCCAGCAGCCAAGCTCTAGCGGAGACCTACGAGCAGTACTTC
CASSQALAETYEQYF
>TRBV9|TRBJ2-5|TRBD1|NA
TGTGCCAGCAGCGTAACAGGGGGATACCAAGAGACCCAGTACTTC
CASSVTGGYQETQYF
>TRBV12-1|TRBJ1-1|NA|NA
TGTGCCAGCGGGAGGAGAGGGCAGATGAACACTGAAGCTTTCTTT
CASGRRGQMNTEAFF
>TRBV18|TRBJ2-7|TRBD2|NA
TGTGCCAGCTCACCACTGGCTAGCGGGAGAGGAGAGCAGTACTTC
CASSPLASGRGEQYF
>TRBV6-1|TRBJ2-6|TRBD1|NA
TGTGCCAGCATAACAGGGGGATCTGGGGCCAACGTCCTGACTTTC
CASITGGSGANVLTF
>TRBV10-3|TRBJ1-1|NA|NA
TGTGCCATCAGACCGACAGGAAACACTGAAGCTTTCTTT
CAIRPTGNTEAFF
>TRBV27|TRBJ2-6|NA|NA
TGTGCCAGCAGCTTTACAGGGTCTGGGGCCAACGTCCTGACTTTC
CASSFTGSGANVLTF
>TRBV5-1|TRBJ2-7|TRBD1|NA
TGCGCCAGCAGCTTAGGACAGGGCCTAAGCTCCTACGAGCAGTACTTC
CASSLGQGLSSYEQYF
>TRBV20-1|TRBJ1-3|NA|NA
TGCAGTGGGACTGACGGAAACACCATATATTTT
CSGTDGNTIYF
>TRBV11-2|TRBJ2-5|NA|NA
TGTGCCAGCAGCTTCGGGAGACTACAGGGGCGAGAGACCCAGTACTTC
CASSFGRLQGRETQYF
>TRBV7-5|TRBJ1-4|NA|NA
TGTGCCAGAAGCTTAGGAGGGGGACCGATTGAAAAACTGTTTTTT
CARSLGGGPIEKLFF
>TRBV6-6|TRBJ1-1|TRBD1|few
TGTGCCAGCAGTTACCCCGGGACAGGGGGCTTGTGGGCTTTCTTT
CASSYPGTGGLWAFF
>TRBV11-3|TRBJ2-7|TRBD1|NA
TGTGCCAGCAGCTTCCAGGGGGCGGCCGAGCAGTACTTC
CASSFQGAAEQYF
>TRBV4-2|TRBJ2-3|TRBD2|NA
TGTGCCAGCAGCCAAGATAGGGCGCAAGGACTAGCGAAGGAAGGCACAGATACGCAGTATTTT
CASSQDRAQGLAKEGTDTQYF
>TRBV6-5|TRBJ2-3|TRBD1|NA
TGTGCCAGCAGTAACAGGGGGATATTCGATACGCAGTATTTT
CASSNRGIFDTQYF
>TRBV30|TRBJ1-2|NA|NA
TGTGCCTGGAGTGTAAAAGGGGAAGGCTACACCTTC
CAWSVKGEGYTF
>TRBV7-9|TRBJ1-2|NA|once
TGTGCCAGCAGCCTAAACCACCTCTATGGCTACACCTTC
CASSLNHLYGYTF
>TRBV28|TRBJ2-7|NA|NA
TGTGCCAGCAGTATCTCTAGGGGAACCTACGAGCAGTACTTC
CASSISRGTYEQYF
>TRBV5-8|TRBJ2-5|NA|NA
TGTGCCAGCAGCTACAGCCAAGAGACCCAGTACTTC
CASSYSQETQYF
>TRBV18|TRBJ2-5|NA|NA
TGTGCCAGCTCACCCGAAGAGACCCAGTACTTC
CASSPEETQYF
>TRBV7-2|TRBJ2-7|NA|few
TGTGCCAGCAGCTGGGGACAAGCAGGCGAGCAGTACTTC
CASSWGQAGEQYF
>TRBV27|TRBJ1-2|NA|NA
TGTGCCAGCAGCCCTAGGGGGAGCTATGGCTACACCTTC
CASSPRGSYGYTF
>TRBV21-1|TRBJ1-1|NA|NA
TGTGCCAGCAGCCTCGTCGGGTGTTTAAGCACTGAAGCTTTCTTT
CASSLVGCLSTEAFF
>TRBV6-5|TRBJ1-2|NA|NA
TGTGCCAGCAGCTTGGAAGGGGGTGGCTACACCTTC
CASSLEGGGYTF
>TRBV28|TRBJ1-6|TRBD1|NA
TGTGCCAGCAGTTTGGGACAGAATAATTCACCCCTCCACTTT
CASSLGQNNSPLHF
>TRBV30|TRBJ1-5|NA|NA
TGTGCCTGGAGTCTAAGGCTGGGGGGACAGCCCCAGCATTTT
CAWSLRLGGQPQHF
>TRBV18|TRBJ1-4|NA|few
TGTGCCAGCTCACCCTCAACTAATGAAAAACTGTTTTTT
CASSPSTNEKLFF
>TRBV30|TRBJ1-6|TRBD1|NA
TGTGCCTGCCCACAGGGGTCCTATAATTCACCCCTCCACTTT
CACPQGSYNSPLHF